This TCR beta chain was sequenced in a study of blood T cell repertoires in COVID-19. Background on the study: Recovery meant two consecutive negative NP/OP PCR tests, professional clearance, or resolved symptoms. Acute-phase and convalescent COVID-19 samples originated in the United States, Italy and Spain.

This clone showed up just a few times. Some clones are missing from TCRdb's copy, which holds only in-frame ones; the method was immunoSEQ multiplex PCR. The data show 350,000 to 400,000 clones, 80% to 90% seen once. The V end lost 1 base, the J end lost 6 bases, and 16 bases lay between the germline ends. Germline-derived CDR1 and CDR2 are LNHDA and SQIVND (reference sequence). The CDR3 consists of 16 residues. Participant reports of clinical history set cohort assignment. The gene calls are TRBV19 and TRBJ1-5; tentative D call: TRBD1 (5 bases). This TCR derives from a man between 35 and 55 years old in a cohort exposed to, infected with or recovered from COVID-19 (not recorded which). What was sequenced was PBMCs or T cells enriched from blood (not recorded which). CDR3 sequence: CASSIAGQGRRQPQHF. The CDR3 nucleotides are TGTGCCAGTAGTATAGCGGGCCAGGGAAGACGTCAGCCCCAGCATTTT. Based on the CDR3 plus reference TRBV19 and TRBJ1-5, the full variable domain is DGGITQSPKYLFRKEGQNVTLSCEQNLNHDAMYWYRQDPGQGLRLIYYSQIVNDFQKGDIAEGYSVSREKKESFPLTVTSAQKNPTAFYLCASSIAGQGRRQPQHFGDGTRLSIL.